This TCR beta chain was captured in a study of blood T cell repertoires in COVID-19. V dropped 2 bases and J dropped 4 bases, with 12 bases sitting between them. The CDR3 extends over 15 amino acids. Germline CDR1 and CDR2: KGHSH and LQKENI. Here immunoSEQ multiplex PCR was the method, and the copy in TCRdb shows in-frame clones only, minus some. The sample has around 280,000 clones, just under 90% seen once. The receptor comes from a woman in her 30s with COVID-19, enrolled during active disease. The source material was peripheral blood. The V and J genes are TRBV18 and TRBJ1-3; D is perhaps TRBD1 (6 bases). The DNA of the CDR3 is TGTGCCAGCTCACCAAGAGGACAGCTCGGAAACACCATATATTTT. Its translation: CASSPRGQLGNTIYF.